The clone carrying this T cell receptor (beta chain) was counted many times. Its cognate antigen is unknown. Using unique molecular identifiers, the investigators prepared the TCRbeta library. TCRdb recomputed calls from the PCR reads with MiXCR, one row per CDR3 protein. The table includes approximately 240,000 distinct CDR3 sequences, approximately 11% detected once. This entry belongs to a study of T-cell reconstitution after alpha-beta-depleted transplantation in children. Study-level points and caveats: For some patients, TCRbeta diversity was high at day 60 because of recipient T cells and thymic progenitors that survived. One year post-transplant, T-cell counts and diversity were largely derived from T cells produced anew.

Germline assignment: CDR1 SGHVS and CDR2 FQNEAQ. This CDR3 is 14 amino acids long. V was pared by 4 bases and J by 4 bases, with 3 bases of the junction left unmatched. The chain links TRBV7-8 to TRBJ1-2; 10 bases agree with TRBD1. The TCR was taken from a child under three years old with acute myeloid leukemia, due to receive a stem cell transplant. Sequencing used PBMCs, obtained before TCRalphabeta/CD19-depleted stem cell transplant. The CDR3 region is CASSYRTGGYGYTF. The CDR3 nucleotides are TGTGCCAGCAGCTATCGGACAGGGGGCTATGGCTACACCTTC.